A selection of T cell receptor beta chains follows, all from one sample in a study of T cells in tumors after PD-1 blockade. Some clones are missing from TCRdb's copy, which holds only in-frame ones; the method was immunoSEQ multiplex PCR. Of around 13,000 clones in the sample, 55% to 80% were seen once. This specimen was tumor tissue, taken before anti-PD-1 treatment. Receptor source: a human donor with cutaneous squamous cell carcinoma. Both conserved end residues are part of each CDR3. Fields, in order: V gene, D gene, clone size, J gene, CDR3 DNA, CDR3 protein. D genes are given only for firm matches. Rows may omit the clone size; those that give it use once, few, many or a size class.

v_call: TRBV7-9
d_call: -
clone_size: -
j_call: TRBJ1-2
cdr3_nt: TGTGCCAGCAGCCCCGGTAGGCCAGATTGGTATGGCTACACCTTC
cdr3_aa: CASSPGRPDWYGYTF

v_call: TRBV13
d_call: -
clone_size: few
j_call: TRBJ1-3
cdr3_nt: TGTGCCAGCAGCACACCCACTGCAGGGGATAGAAACACCATATATTTT
cdr3_aa: CASSTPTAGDRNTIYF

v_call: TRBV28
d_call: TRBD1
clone_size: -
j_call: TRBJ1-2
cdr3_nt: TGTGCCAGCAGTTTATGGGGTTTTGGGGGACAGGGGGATGGCTACACCTTC
cdr3_aa: CASSLWGFGGQGDGYTF

v_call: TRBV2
d_call: TRBD1
clone_size: once
j_call: TRBJ1-1
cdr3_nt: TGTGCCAGCAGACAGGACAGGGGGTATATGAACACTGAAGCTTTCTTT
cdr3_aa: CASRQDRGYMNTEAFF

v_call: TRBV5-1
d_call: -
clone_size: -
j_call: TRBJ1-2
cdr3_nt: TGCGCCAGCAGCATCAATCCAGGGGACTATGGCTACACCTTC
cdr3_aa: CASSINPGDYGYTF

v_call: TRBV13
d_call: -
clone_size: -
j_call: TRBJ2-2
cdr3_nt: TGTGCCAGCAGCGGTGGGGGGCCGAACACCGGGGAGCTGTTTTTT
cdr3_aa: CASSGGGPNTGELFF

v_call: TRBV5-1
d_call: -
clone_size: -
j_call: TRBJ2-1
cdr3_nt: TGCGCCAGCAGCTTATTCAGCGGGCGGCTGAGGAATGAGCAGTTCTTC
cdr3_aa: CASSLFSGRLRNEQFF

v_call: TRBV28
d_call: -
clone_size: -
j_call: TRBJ2-7
cdr3_nt: TGTGCCAGCAGTCCAGGGGTAAGCACCTACGAGCAGTACTTC
cdr3_aa: CASSPGVSTYEQYF

v_call: TRBV5-1
d_call: -
clone_size: -
j_call: TRBJ2-1
cdr3_nt: TGCGCCAGCAGTAGGGACGGGCCTTACATTGAGCAGTTCTTC
cdr3_aa: CASSRDGPYIEQFF

v_call: TRBV19
d_call: TRBD1
clone_size: -
j_call: TRBJ1-5
cdr3_nt: TGTGCCAGTAGTAATACCGGGACAGGCAATCAGCCCCAGCATTTT
cdr3_aa: CASSNTGTGNQPQHF

v_call: TRBV19
d_call: TRBD1
clone_size: -
j_call: TRBJ1-1
cdr3_nt: TGTGCCAGTAGAACCGCCCCAGGGACAGGGAACACTGAAGCTTTCTTT
cdr3_aa: CASRTAPGTGNTEAFF

v_call: TRBV7-3
d_call: -
clone_size: few
j_call: TRBJ1-1
cdr3_nt: TGTGCCAGCAGGGGGACGATGAACACTGAAGCTTTCTTT
cdr3_aa: CASRGTMNTEAFF

v_call: TRBV15
d_call: -
clone_size: -
j_call: TRBJ1-6
cdr3_nt: TGTGCCACCAATACAGGGATCGTGGGTTCACCCCTCCACTTT
cdr3_aa: CATNTGIVGSPLHF